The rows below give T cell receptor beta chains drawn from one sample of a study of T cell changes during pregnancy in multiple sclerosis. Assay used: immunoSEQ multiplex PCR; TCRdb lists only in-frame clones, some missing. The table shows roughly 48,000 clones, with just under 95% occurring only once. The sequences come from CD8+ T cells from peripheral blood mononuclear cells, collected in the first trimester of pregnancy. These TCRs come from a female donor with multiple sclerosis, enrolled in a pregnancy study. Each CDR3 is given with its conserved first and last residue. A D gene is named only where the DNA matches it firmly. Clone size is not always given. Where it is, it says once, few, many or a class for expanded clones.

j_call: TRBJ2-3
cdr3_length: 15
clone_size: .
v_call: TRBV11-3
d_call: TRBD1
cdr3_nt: TGTGCCAGCAGCGACCGGGACAGTAGCACAGATACGCAGTATTTT
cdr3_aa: CASSDRDSSTDTQYF

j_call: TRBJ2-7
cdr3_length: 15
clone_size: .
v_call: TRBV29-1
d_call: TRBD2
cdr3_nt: TGCAGCGTTTCCCGAGGGCGGGAGGACTCCTACGAGCAGTACTTC
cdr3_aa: CSVSRGREDSYEQYF

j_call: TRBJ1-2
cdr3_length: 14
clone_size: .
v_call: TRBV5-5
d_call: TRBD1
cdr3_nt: TGTGCCAGCAGCAGAGGACAGGGTGTAGATGGCTACACCTTC
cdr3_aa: CASSRGQGVDGYTF

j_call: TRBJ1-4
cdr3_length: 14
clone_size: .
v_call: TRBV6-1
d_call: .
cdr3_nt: TGTGCCAGCAGTGGCGGAGCAACTAATGAAAAACTGTTTTTT
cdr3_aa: CASSGGATNEKLFF

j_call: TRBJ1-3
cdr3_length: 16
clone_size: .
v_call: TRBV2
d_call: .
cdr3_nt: TGTGCCAGCAGGGGGGGGCGAGGGCTCTCTGGAAACACCATATATTTT
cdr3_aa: CASRGGRGLSGNTIYF

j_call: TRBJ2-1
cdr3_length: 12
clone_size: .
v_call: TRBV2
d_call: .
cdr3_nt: TGTGCCAGCAGTGAAGAAGCGGACGAGCAGTTCTTC
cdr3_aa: CASSEEADEQFF

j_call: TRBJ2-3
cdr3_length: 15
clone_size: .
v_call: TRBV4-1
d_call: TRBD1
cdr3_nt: TGCGCCAGCAGCCGGAAGGACAGGGGAGCAGATACGCAGTATTTT
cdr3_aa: CASSRKDRGADTQYF

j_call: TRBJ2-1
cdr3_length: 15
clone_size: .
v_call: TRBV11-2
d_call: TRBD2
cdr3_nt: TGTGCCAGCAGCTTAGATGCGACTAGCGGGTGGGAGCAGTTCTTC
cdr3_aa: CASSLDATSGWEQFF

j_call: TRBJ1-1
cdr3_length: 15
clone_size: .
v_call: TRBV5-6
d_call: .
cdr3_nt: TGTGCCAGCAGCAGGACTAGGGAGATGAACACTGAAGCTTTCTTT
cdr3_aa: CASSRTREMNTEAFF

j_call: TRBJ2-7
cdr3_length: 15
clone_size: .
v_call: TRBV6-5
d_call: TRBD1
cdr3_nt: TGTGCCAGCAGCCCCGGACAGGGGGGTACCTACGAGCAGTACTTC
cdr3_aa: CASSPGQGGTYEQYF

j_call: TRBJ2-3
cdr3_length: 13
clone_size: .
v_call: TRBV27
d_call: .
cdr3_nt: TGTGCCAGCAGTCCGGCCAGGGCGGATACGCAGTATTTT
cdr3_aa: CASSPARADTQYF

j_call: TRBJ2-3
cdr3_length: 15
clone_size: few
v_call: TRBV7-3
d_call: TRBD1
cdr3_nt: TGTGCCAGCAGCTTAACAGGGGGCGAGGGAGATACGCAGTATTTT
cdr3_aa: CASSLTGGEGDTQYF

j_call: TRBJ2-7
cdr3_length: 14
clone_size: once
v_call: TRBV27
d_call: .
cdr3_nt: TGTGCCAGCAAGGGAGGCGGGCCCTCCTACGAGCAGTACTTC
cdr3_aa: CASKGGGPSYEQYF

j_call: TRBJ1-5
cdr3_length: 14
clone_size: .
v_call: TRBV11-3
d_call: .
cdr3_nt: TGTGCCAGCAGCTTAGGGGGCGGCCATCAGCCCCAGCATTTT
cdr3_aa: CASSLGGGHQPQHF

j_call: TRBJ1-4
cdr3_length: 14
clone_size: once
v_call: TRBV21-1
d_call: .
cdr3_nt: TGTGCCAGCAGCAGGAAGAGACTAGAAGAAAAACTGTTTTTT
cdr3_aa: CASSRKRLEEKLFF

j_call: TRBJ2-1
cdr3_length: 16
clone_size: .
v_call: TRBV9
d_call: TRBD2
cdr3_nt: TGTGCCAGCAGCGCATATAGCGGGAGGGCGTACAATGAGCAGTTCTTC
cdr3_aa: CASSAYSGRAYNEQFF

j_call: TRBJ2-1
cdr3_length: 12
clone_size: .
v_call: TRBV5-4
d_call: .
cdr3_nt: TGTGCCAGCAGCTTGTCACTAGCTACTCTTGTCTTC
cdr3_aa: CASSLSLATLVF

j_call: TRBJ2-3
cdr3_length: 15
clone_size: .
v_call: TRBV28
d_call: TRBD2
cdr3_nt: TGTGCCAGCAGTGGACTAGCGGGGTACACAGATACGCAGTATTTT
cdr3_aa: CASSGLAGYTDTQYF

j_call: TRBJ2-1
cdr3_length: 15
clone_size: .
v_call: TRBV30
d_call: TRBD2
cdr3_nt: TGTGCCTGGAGTGTAAGCGCGGGAGTATACAATGAGCAGTTCTTC
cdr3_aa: CAWSVSAGVYNEQFF

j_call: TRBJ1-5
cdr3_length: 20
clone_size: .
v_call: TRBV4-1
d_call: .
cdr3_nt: TGCGCCAGCAGCCAAGATTACCGGGAGATCGGGGATTATAGCAATCAGCCCCAGCATTTT
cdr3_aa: CASSQDYREIGDYSNQPQHF

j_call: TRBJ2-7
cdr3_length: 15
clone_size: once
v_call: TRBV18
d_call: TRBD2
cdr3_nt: TGTGCCAGCTCACTCGGCGGAGGCGGGGGCTACGAGCAGTACTTC
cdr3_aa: CASSLGGGGGYEQYF

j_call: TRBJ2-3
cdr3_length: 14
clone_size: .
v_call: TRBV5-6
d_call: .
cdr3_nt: TGTGCCAGCAGCTTGGGAGCTAGCACAGATACGCAGTATTTT
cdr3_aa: CASSLGASTDTQYF